These 9 T cell receptor beta chains share one sample of origin, sequenced in a study of blood T cell repertoires in COVID-19. Profiled with immunoSEQ multiplex PCR; TCRdb holds only in-frame clones, not every one. Of about 100,000 clones detected, around 73% appear once; the ten largest clones hold 9.8%. The source material was peripheral blood. The origin of the receptors is a man in his 60s with active or convalescent COVID-19.

This chain connects TRBV28 to TRBJ1-2; D not resolved. V gave up 6 bases and J gave up 8 bases, with 16 bases separating them. The CDR3 sequence is 13 residues long. CDR1 is MDHEN and CDR2 is SYDVKM in the germline V gene. The CDR3 here is CASSPARTVGYTF. The CDR3 nucleotides are TGTGCCAGCAGCCCTGCAAGGACTGTCGGCTACACCTTC.

V gene TRBV19 combines with J gene TRBJ2-7; 8 positions match TRBD2. The junction had 11 bases not matched to a gene; V was cut back by 1 base and J by 0 bases. CDR1 and CDR2 from the germline V gene are LNHDA and SQIVND (reference sequence). The CDR3 spans 18 residues. In DNA form, the CDR3 reads TGTGCCAGTAGTATAGCAGGGTGGGCTAGCGGGCCCTCCTACGAGCAGTACTTC. It translates to CASSIAGWASGPSYEQYF.

The CDR3 loop is CASRRDGFVSSGANVLTF. As DNA, the CDR3 is TGTGCCAGCAGGCGGGACGGGTTCGTGTCTTCGGGGGCCAACGTCCTGACTTTC. V usage is TRBV2 and J usage is TRBJ2-6, with D possibly TRBD2 on 6 matching bases. The V and J ends lost 6 bases and 4 bases respectively, with 22 bases between them. The CDR3 extends over 18 amino acids. CDR1 and CDR2 from the germline V gene are SNHLY and FYNNEI.

The chain couples TRBV4-1 to TRBJ2-1; TRBD2 is a possible D gene (6 bases). The V and J ends lost 0 bases and 6 bases respectively, with 15 bases between them. Germline values: CDR1 MGHRA, CDR2 YSYEKL. The CDR3 runs 16 residues. The CDR3, as DNA: TGCGCCAGCAGCCAAGATCCGACTAGATCCCTCAATGAGCAGTTCTTC. This translates into CASSQDPTRSLNEQFF.

CDR3 coding DNA: TGTGCCAGCCGCTCAGGGGACAGGGCCACTGAAGCTTTCTTT. It is translated as CASRSGDRATEAFF. This chain joins TRBV6-5 and TRBJ1-1, with 9 bases aligning to TRBD1. The CDR3 runs 14 residues. CDR1 and CDR2 from the germline V gene are MNHEY and SVGAGI. Unmatched junction bases numbered 8, after V lost 8 bases and J lost 4 bases.

CDR3 sequence reads: CASSLIGGFNTGELFF. The CDR3 DNA reads TGCGCCAGCAGCTTGATAGGGGGATTCAACACCGGGGAGCTGTTTTTT. The J gene is TRBJ2-2, the V gene TRBV5-1, with D maybe TRBD1 (6 bases). The CDR3 sequence is 16 residues long. Germline-derived CDR1 and CDR2 are SGHRS and YFSETQ. The V end was cut by 1 base, the J end by 2 bases, with 12 bases between.

The chain employs TRBV28 and TRBJ2-3; a possible D gene is TRBD2 (6 bases). V lost 3 bases, J lost 4 bases, and 11 bases lay in between. The CDR3 length is 14 residues. Germline V lookup: CDR1 MDHEN, CDR2 SYDVKM. The CDR3 protein is CASSLGGTPDTQYF. The CDR3 nucleotides are TGTGCCAGCAGTTTGGGCGGGACGCCAGATACGCAGTATTTT. Full variable domain (rest looked up from reference TRBV28 and TRBJ2-3): DVKVTQSSRYLVKRTGEKVFLECVQDMDHENMFWYRQDPGLGLRLIYFSYDVKMKEKGDIPEGYSVSREKKERFSLILESASTNQTSMYLCASSLGGTPDTQYFGPGTRLTVL.

J is TRBJ2-7 and V is TRBV6-6; D unresolved. CDR1 and CDR2 (germline): MNHNY, SVGAGI (reference sequence). Trimming pared 6 bases from V and 5 bases from J, leaving 17 bases between. The CDR3 length is 14 residues. For the CDR3, the DNA is TGTGCCAGCAGAGGTGACACCTCAAGGAACGAGCAGTACTTC. Residues: CASRGDTSRNEQYF.

The rearrangement uses TRBV11-2 and TRBJ1-3; 7 bases are shared with TRBD1. Germline V gene lookup returns CDR1 SGHAT and CDR2 FQNNGV. V gave up 5 bases and J gave up 7 bases; unmatched junction bases: 11. This CDR3 spans 15 amino acids. The chain's CDR3 is CASSPPGQLGNTIYF. The DNA of the CDR3 is TGTGCCAGCAGCCCCCCGGGACAGTTAGGTAACACCATATATTTT.